Following are 28 T cell receptor beta chains from one sample sequenced in a study of T-cell memory formation after mild COVID-19 (dated by TCRdb to about 2021). Library preparation employed 5' RACE. The sample was run on an Illumina NovaSeq 6000. TCRdb reran the public reads through fastp at Q25 and MiXCR, keeping productive beta chains. Records with the same CDR3 protein are collapsed into one entry carrying the most frequent genes and DNA. A total of 300,000 to 400,000 distinct CDR3 sequences appear in this sample, approximately 29% of them only once. The ten largest account for approximately 13% of the sample. The material sequenced was PBMCs or a T cell subset sorted from them (not recorded which). Every receptor here comes from an adult woman who had mild COVID-19 (a few samples of this study predate the infection). The sample titles of this study are shuffled in the database, so cell type and time point are left out; the donor was told from shared clones.

CDR3: CASSLGDRGSNQPQHF. CDR3 bases: TGTGCCAGCAGCTTAGGGGACAGGGGTAGCAATCAGCCCCAGCATTTT. The J gene is TRBJ1-5, the V gene TRBV7-9; 10 bases align to TRBD1. Per the germline V gene, CDR1 is SEHNR and CDR2 is FQNEAQ (reference sequence). CDR3 size: 16 residues. The V gene end was trimmed by 1 base and the J gene end by 0 bases; junction bases not matched to a gene: 0.

The CDR3 region has the DNA TGTGCCAGCAGCTTAACAGGGCGAAGGCCTAACACTGAAGCTTTCTTT. Protein: CASSLTGRRPNTEAFF. This rearrangement joins TRBV7-9 to TRBJ1-1; D may be TRBD1 (6 bases). This CDR3 spans 16 amino acids. Germline CDR1 is SEHNR and CDR2 is FQNEAQ (reference sequence). Trimming removed 2 bases from V and 2 bases from J, with 15 bases in between.

This clonotype occurred a few times. As DNA, the CDR3 is TGTGCCTGGGGACCCGGGGTATATCCCTACGAGCAGTACTTC. Translated: CAWGPGVYPYEQYF. The V and J genes are TRBV30 and TRBJ2-7; the D gene is possibly TRBD2 (5 bases). V was shortened by 5 bases and J by 2 bases, with 16 bases between the two germline ends. Germline loops: CDR1 GTSNPN, CDR2 SVGIG (reference sequence). CDR3 size: 14 residues.

This clonotype was detected a few times. The genes are TRBV15 and TRBJ2-3; the D gene is possibly TRBD2 (6 bases). CDR1 is LNHNV, CDR2 YYDKDF, per germline (reference sequence). With 8 bases removed from V and 6 bases from J, the gap between germline ends came to 21 bases. CDR3 length equals 15 residues. The CDR3 reads CATAPFTGVWDTQYF. As DNA, the CDR3 is TGTGCCACCGCCCCCTTTACGGGAGTATGGGATACGCAGTATTTT. The entire variable domain, with the rest obtained from reference TRBV15 and TRBJ2-3, is as follows: DAMVIQNPRYQVTQFGKPVTLSCSQTLNHNVMYWYQQKSSQAPKLLFHYYDKDFNNEADTPDNFQSRRPNTSFCFLDIRSPGLGDTAMYLCATAPFTGVWDTQYFGPGTRLTVL.

This sequence joins TRBV30 and TRBJ1-2; D uncertain. Per the germline V gene, CDR1 is GTSNPN and CDR2 is SVGIG (reference sequence). Trimming pared 2 bases from V and 10 bases from J, leaving 14 bases between. The CDR3 runs 12 residues. CDR3 in amino acids: CAWSPLPTLYTF. DNA for the CDR3: TGTGCCTGGAGTCCCCTCCCTACCCTCTACACCTTC.

This clonotype was picked up a small number of times. This chain connects TRBV6-5 to TRBJ1-2; D is perhaps TRBD1 (5 bases). CDR3 length: 14 amino acids. Looked up from germline, CDR1 is MNHEY and CDR2 is SVGAGI. Trimming shortened V by 0 bases and J by 4 bases, and 9 bases separated the two germline ends. The CDR3 DNA reads as TGTGCCAGCAGTTACTCGGGGCAGAGCTATGGCTACACCTTC. Its protein product is CASSYSGQSYGYTF.

This chain joins TRBV24-1 and TRBJ2-5; D is uncertain. This CDR3 comprises 14 residues. V gave up 6 bases and J gave up 3 bases, with 13 bases separating them. Per the germline V gene, CDR1 is KGHDR and CDR2 is SFDVKD. This chain's CDR3 is CATSRRGSKETQYF. In DNA form, the CDR3 reads TGTGCCACCAGTAGGCGCGGCAGCAAAGAGACCCAGTACTTC.

This rearrangement joins TRBV4-1 to TRBJ2-7, with TRBD1 matching 8 bases. CDR1 is MGHRA, CDR2 YSYEKL, per germline. V lost 6 bases and J lost 1; bases outside the gene matches: 8. The CDR3 totals 15 residues. The CDR3 sequence: CASRVGTGGSYEQYF. The CDR3 bases are TGCGCCAGCAGAGTCGGGACAGGTGGATCCTACGAGCAGTACTTC.

The chain carries TRBV2 and TRBJ1-2; 8 bases are shared with TRBD1. With V trimmed by 1 base and J by 4 bases, 11 bases remained unmatched. The germline V gene has CDR1 SNHLY and CDR2 FYNNEI. There are 17 residues in the CDR3. In nucleotides, the CDR3 is TGTGCCAGCAGTGAAGAGCCAACAGGGGGGGTGGGCTATGGCTACACCTTC. Its protein product is CASSEEPTGGVGYGYTF.

This clonotype ranks as medium-sized. The chain combines TRBV7-9 with TRBJ2-3; D is unclear. Deletions cut 6 bases from V and 4 bases from J, with 8 bases between. The CDR3 sequence is 12 residues long. Germline assignment: CDR1 SEHNR and CDR2 FQNEAQ (reference sequence). The CDR3 DNA sequence: TGTGCCAGCAGTTTTACACCAGATACGCAGTATTTT. Translation: CASSFTPDTQYF.

The sample holds many counts of this clonotype. The chain is built from TRBV7-6 and TRBJ2-7; 12 bases match TRBD1. The CDR3 spans 14 residues. CDR1 is SGHVS, CDR2 FNYEAQ, per germline. V was clipped by 5 bases and J by 4 bases; unmatched bases: 3. Written as DNA, the CDR3 is TGTGCCAGCAGCAGGGGACAGGGGGCATACGAGCAGTACTTC. Translated, it gives CASSRGQGAYEQYF.

This clonotype has only a few counts. This rearrangement joins TRBV7-8 to TRBJ1-2; no definite D call. The CDR3 runs to 15 residues. Trimming stripped 1 base from V and 2 bases from J, with 11 bases between. Germline-derived CDR1 and CDR2 are SGHVS and FQNEAQ. The CDR3 bases are TGTGCCAGCAGCTTAGTGGGATCAGAGAACTATGGCTACACCTTC. It is translated as CASSLVGSENYGYTF.

J is TRBJ2-7 and V is TRBV29-1, with D possibly being TRBD1 or TRBD2 (5 bases each). Trimming cost V 4 bases and J 6 bases, with 13 bases left between them. Germline-derived CDR1 and CDR2 are SQVTM and ANQGSEA. CDR3 length equals 12 residues. The CDR3 reads CSVGGRTGEQYF. Here the CDR3 DNA reads TGCAGCGTTGGGGGGAGAACTGGCGAGCAGTACTTC.

This clonotype occurred a few times. The chain combines TRBV7-2 with TRBJ1-2, with D possibly TRBD1 on 5 matching bases. The V end was cut by 8 bases, the J end by 2 bases, with 18 bases between. There are 15 residues in the CDR3. The germline gives CDR1 SGHTA, CDR2 FQGNSA. CDR3 residues: CASETTSGLNYGYTF. CDR3 in DNA: TGTGCCAGCGAGACCACCTCAGGGTTGAACTATGGCTACACCTTC.

This clonotype was picked up a small number of times. The chain recombines TRBV29-1 with TRBJ2-6; D uncertain. The CDR3 extends over 14 amino acids. The germline gives CDR1 SQVTM, CDR2 ANQGSEA. V lost 0 bases, J lost 1 base, and 4 bases lay in between. CDR3 sequence: CSVEDRSGANVLTF. The CDR3, as DNA: TGCAGCGTTGAAGATCGTTCTGGGGCCAACGTCCTGACTTTC.

This clonotype was counted once. This may stem from a read error, because a much larger clone lies one nucleotide away. The chain links TRBV9 to TRBJ2-2; D is unclear. Germline V gene data show CDR1 as SGDLS and CDR2 as YYNGEE. The length of the CDR3 is 12 residues. The germline V and J ends were trimmed by 0 bases and 7 bases, with 4 bases remaining between them. Here the CDR3 reads CASSVGVGELFF. The CDR3 DNA reads TGTGCCAGCAGCGTAGGAGTCGGGGAGCTGTTTTTT.

This clonotype was counted only a few times. This chain uses TRBV7-3 with TRBJ2-6; D perhaps matches TRBD1 (6 bases). Germline V CDR1 and CDR2: SGHTA, FQGTGA. The CDR3 sequence is 15 residues long. Trimming stripped 4 bases from V and 2 bases from J, with 9 bases between. The CDR3 spells CASSSGQPGANVLTF. In DNA form, the CDR3 reads TGTGCCAGCAGCTCCGGACAGCCTGGGGCCAACGTCCTGACTTTC.

This clonotype was observed a handful of times. The rearrangement uses TRBV15 and TRBJ2-3, with D tentatively TRBD2 (6 bases). CDR1 and CDR2 from the germline V gene are LNHNV and YYDKDF (reference sequence). The CDR3 has 13 residues. Trimming left V 6 bases short and J 3 bases short, with 10 bases between. CDR3 residues: CATRRDYTDTQYF. The CDR3 nucleotides are TGTGCCACCAGGCGGGATTATACAGATACGCAGTATTTT. The whole variable domain, filled in from reference TRBV15 and TRBJ2-3, reads DAMVIQNPRYQVTQFGKPVTLSCSQTLNHNVMYWYQQKSSQAPKLLFHYYDKDFNNEADTPDNFQSRRPNTSFCFLDIRSPGLGDTAMYLCATRRDYTDTQYFGPGTRLTVL.

The chain joins TRBV7-2 to TRBJ2-7; TRBD1 aligns across 10 bases. The CDR3 is 19 amino acids. The germline gives CDR1 SGHTA, CDR2 FQGNSA. V was pared by 4 bases and J by 2 bases, with 17 bases of the junction left unmatched. The CDR3 DNA is TGTGCCAGCAGCTCCCGAGGAGGAACCGGGACAGGGGTCCCCTACGAGCAGTACTTC. It encodes CASSSRGGTGTGVPYEQYF. The whole variable domain, remainder taken from reference TRBV7-2 and TRBJ2-7, is GAGVSQSPSNKVTEKGKDVELRCDPISGHTALYWYRQSLGQGLEFLIYFQGNSAPDKSGLPSDRFSAERTGGSVSTLTIQRTQQEDSAVYLCASSSRGGTGTGVPYEQYFGPGTRLTVT.

This clonotype was observed a few times. The chain uses TRBV7-8 and TRBJ1-5, with TRBD1 matching 8 bases. The CDR3 runs 16 residues. J lost 5 bases, V lost 1 base, and 7 bases had no gene match. Germline V gives CDR1 SGHVS, CDR2 FQNEAQ. This chain's CDR3 is CASSLEPDRGYQPQHF. The CDR3, as DNA: TGTGCCAGCAGCTTAGAGCCCGACAGGGGCTATCAGCCCCAGCATTTT. Filled out from reference TRBV7-8 and TRBJ1-5, the complete variable domain reads GAGVSQSPRYKVAKRGQDVALRCDPISGHVSLFWYQQALGQGPEFLTYFQNEAQLDKSGLPSDRFFAERPEGSVSTLKIQRTQQEDSAVYLCASSLEPDRGYQPQHFGDGTRLSIL.

This clonotype occurred a few times. V is TRBV18 and J is TRBJ2-1, with 10 bases matching TRBD2. CDR1 KGHSH and CDR2 LQKENI come from the germline V gene. Trimming took 5 bases from V and 8 from J; bases not matched to a gene: 12. The CDR3 runs 16 residues. The CDR3 DNA reads as TGTGCCAGCTCAGCTCCGGGACTAGCGTGGGGCGATGAGCAGTTCTTC. It translates to CASSAPGLAWGDEQFF.

CDR3 sequence: CASSTDRDRETQYF. CDR3 in DNA: TGTGCCAGCAGCACGGACAGGGATCGGGAGACCCAGTACTTC. The rearrangement links TRBV7-9 to TRBJ2-5; 8 bases align to TRBD1. The CDR3 is 14 residues long. Germline V CDR1 and CDR2: SEHNR, FQNEAQ (reference sequence). Trimming at V came to 5 bases and at J to 5 bases, leaving 7 bases not matched to a gene.

CDR3 residues: CATLGLGTGINEQFF. The CDR3 DNA reads TGTGCCACCTTGGGTCTAGGGACAGGAATCAATGAGCAGTTCTTC. This chain uses TRBV15 with TRBJ2-1; TRBD1 matches 8 bases. The CDR3 totals 15 residues. Germline V lookup: CDR1 LNHNV, CDR2 YYDKDF (reference sequence). V was clipped by 8 bases and J by 6 bases; unmatched bases: 12. Using reference TRBV15 and TRBJ2-1 for the parts outside the CDR3, the full variable domain is DAMVIQNPRYQVTQFGKPVTLSCSQTLNHNVMYWYQQKSSQAPKLLFHYYDKDFNNEADTPDNFQSRRPNTSFCFLDIRSPGLGDTAMYLCATLGLGTGINEQFFGPGTRLTVL.

V usage is TRBV28 and J usage is TRBJ2-7; D is unclear. Germline assignment: CDR1 MDHEN and CDR2 SYDVKM. The CDR3 contains 12 residues. V lost 5 bases and J lost 5, with 10 bases in between. CDR3 DNA sequence: TGTGCCAGCAGTCCCCGAAAGCACGAGCAGTACTTC. It is translated as CASSPRKHEQYF.

This clonotype was seen only a few times. This CDR3 is CASSFPPLQPQHF. The CDR3 DNA is TGTGCCAGCAGTTTCCCCCCACTCCAGCCCCAGCATTTT. The V and J genes are TRBV27 and TRBJ1-5; unclear D gene. This CDR3 contains 13 residues. In germline, CDR1 is MNHEY, CDR2 SMNVEV (reference sequence). Trimming left V 3 bases short and J 7 bases short, with 10 bases between.

This CDR3 reads CSVGPRTYTEAFF. As DNA, the CDR3 is TGCAGCGTTGGCCCTCGGACATACACTGAAGCTTTCTTT. The chain combines TRBV29-1 with TRBJ1-1; TRBD1 might be the D (5 bases). The CDR3 totals 13 residues. Trimming took off 4 bases at V and 3 bases at J, with 12 bases between the two ends. Germline CDR1 SQVTM, CDR2 ANQGSEA.

This sequence joins TRBV2 and TRBJ2-1; D is unresolved. The CDR3 sequence is 13 residues long. Germline lookup yields CDR1 SNHLY and CDR2 FYNNEI. This CDR3 reads CEKQKIDDNEQFF. Written as DNA, the CDR3 is TGTGAAAAACAGAAAATTGACGACAATGAGCAGTTCTTC.

This clonotype was recorded many times. The V gene is TRBV29-1, the J gene TRBJ2-4, with 9 bases matching TRBD1. Trimming cost V 2 bases and J 8 bases; bases outside gene matches: 7. The CDR3 runs 14 residues. Germline V gene data show CDR1 as SQVTM and CDR2 as ANQGSEA. CDR3 coding DNA: TGCAGCGTTGAAACAGGGGGCCGGAGGGACATTCAGTACTTC. It encodes CSVETGGRRDIQYF.